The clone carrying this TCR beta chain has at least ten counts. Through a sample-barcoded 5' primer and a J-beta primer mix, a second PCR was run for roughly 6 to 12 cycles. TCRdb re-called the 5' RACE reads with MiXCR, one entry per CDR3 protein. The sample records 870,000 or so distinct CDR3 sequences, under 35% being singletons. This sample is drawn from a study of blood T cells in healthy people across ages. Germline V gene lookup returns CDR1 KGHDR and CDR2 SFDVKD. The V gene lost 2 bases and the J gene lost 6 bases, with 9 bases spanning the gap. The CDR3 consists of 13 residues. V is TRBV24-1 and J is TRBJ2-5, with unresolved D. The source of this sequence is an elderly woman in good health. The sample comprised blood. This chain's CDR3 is CATSDSDLKTQYF. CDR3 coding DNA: TGTGCCACCAGTGATTCGGACCTCAAGACCCAGTACTTC.